What follows are 10 T cell receptor beta chains derived from one specimen sequenced in a study of CD8 T cells in ankylosing spondylitis (dated by TCRdb to about 2017). Study-wide conclusions, independent of this receptor: A TCR beta motif made up of roughly eight highly homologous amino acid variants appeared to be characteristic of blood from ankylosing spondylitis patients.

Receptor libraries were prepared by 5' RACE. Sequencing took place on an Illumina HiSeq 2500. Using fastp trimming at Q25 and MiXCR clonotype assembly, TCRdb reanalyzed the public sequencing data and kept in-frame beta chains. Rows are unified per CDR3 protein, each entry keeping the most common DNA and genes. The sample table contains over 700,000 distinct CDR3 sequences; only one count was recorded for around 20% of them. The ten largest clones represent 15% to 20% of the sample. The antigens of these receptors remain unknown. The sample consisted of blood, either unsorted or a sorted T cell fraction (not recorded which). Receptor source: a male donor with ankylosing spondylitis.

The rearrangement links TRBV5-1 to TRBJ2-1, with D perhaps matching TRBD2 (5 bases). Trimming removed 3 bases at V and 3 bases at J, with 10 bases between. Germline CDR1 is SGHRS and CDR2 is YFSETQ. CDR3 length equals 14 residues. CDR3 loop: CASSSGLVYNEQFF. The CDR3 nucleotides are TGCGCCAGCAGCTCAGGACTGGTCTACAATGAGCAGTTCTTC.

V and J are TRBV27 and TRBJ2-7; D remains ambiguous. In germline, CDR1 is MNHEY, CDR2 SMNVEV (reference sequence). V was shortened by 8 bases and J by 3 bases, with 14 bases between the two germline ends. This CDR3 has 13 amino acids. The CDR3 sequence: CASAPQPYYEQYF. The CDR3 bases are TGTGCCAGCGCCCCCCAGCCCTACTACGAGCAGTACTTC.

The CDR3 here is CASRELAGGPDEQYF. The DNA for the CDR3 is TGTGCCAGCCGGGAACTAGCGGGAGGGCCCGACGAGCAGTACTTC. V usage is TRBV28 and J usage is TRBJ2-7, with 13 bases matching TRBD2. Germline assignment: CDR1 MDHEN and CDR2 SYDVKM. V was clipped by 8 bases and J by 5 bases; unmatched bases: 9. The CDR3 has 15 amino acids. The whole variable domain, filled in from reference TRBV28 and TRBJ2-7, reads DVKVTQSSRYLVKRTGEKVFLECVQDMDHENMFWYRQDPGLGLRLIYFSYDVKMKEKGDIPEGYSVSREKKERFSLILESASTNQTSMYLCASRELAGGPDEQYFGPGTRLTVT.

This clonotype was counted a few times. V usage is TRBV3-1 and J usage is TRBJ2-5, with 10 bases lining up with TRBD2. This CDR3 contains 15 residues. Germline CDR1 is LGHDT and CDR2 is YNNKEL (reference sequence). V dropped 4 bases and J dropped 4; count of bases not matched to a gene: 6. For the CDR3, the DNA is TGTGCCAGCAGCCGTCGAGGACTAGCGGTAGAGACCCAGTACTTC. Protein product: CASSRRGLAVETQYF.

In this sample, this clonotype turned up a few times. The rearrangement uses TRBV4-3 and TRBJ2-3; no clear D gene. Trimming cost V 0 bases and J 0 bases, with 10 bases left between them. Germline-derived CDR1 and CDR2 are LGHNA and YSLEER. The CDR3 runs to 16 residues. The CDR3 nucleotides are TGCGCCAGCAGCCAAGATCTCACGTCTAGCACAGATACGCAGTATTTT. Protein sequence: CASSQDLTSSTDTQYF.

This clonotype has at least ten counts. The J gene is TRBJ1-5, the V gene TRBV12-3 or TRBV12-4; no firm D call. V dropped 0 bases and J dropped 11 bases, with 8 bases sitting between them. This CDR3 comprises 12 residues. DNA for the CDR3: TGTGCCAGCAGTTTAGCTGCCGGTTCCCAGCATTTT. It specifies CASSLAAGSQHF.

The chain carries TRBV6-1 and TRBJ2-1; D gene ambiguous. Trimming stripped 7 bases from V and 3 bases from J, with 13 bases between. The CDR3 is 14 residues long. Germline assignment: CDR1 MNHNS and CDR2 SASEGT. The DNA of the CDR3 is TGTGCCAGCACCCTTCGACACGACTACAATGAGCAGTTCTTC. Translating it yields CASTLRHDYNEQFF.

This clonotype was seen more than once but under ten times. The CDR3 region is CASSLSSGGIYNEQFF. The CDR3 DNA reads TGCGCCAGCAGCTTGTCTAGCGGGGGAATCTACAATGAGCAGTTCTTC. The V gene is TRBV5-1, the J gene TRBJ2-1; 10 bases map to TRBD2. Per the germline V gene, CDR1 is SGHRS and CDR2 is YFSETQ. V lost 1 base and J lost 3; bases outside the gene matches: 4. The CDR3 sequence is 16 residues long.

This clonotype was seen a handful of times. The chain uses TRBV20-1 and TRBJ2-1; 8 bases map to TRBD2. Germline V gene data show CDR1 as DFQATT and CDR2 as SNEGSKA (reference sequence). The CDR3 loop spans 15 amino acids. V was clipped by 6 bases and J by 4 bases; unmatched bases: 11. Here the CDR3 reads CSAMGGGLQYNEQFF. The DNA for the CDR3 is TGCAGTGCCATGGGCGGGGGGCTCCAATACAATGAGCAGTTCTTC.

The rearrangement uses TRBV4-1 and TRBJ1-1; no firm D call. The CDR3 loop spans 14 amino acids. Germline V CDR1 and CDR2: MGHRA, YSYEKL. Trimming took 1 base from V and 5 from J, leaving 11 bases between them. In DNA, the CDR3 is TGCGCCAGCAGCCAAGGAATGCGGCCAACTGAAGCTTTCTTT. This codes for CASSQGMRPTEAFF.